The sequence of this TCR beta chain was determined in a study of cytomegalovirus exposure and HLA in healthy donors. Study in general: The same platform was used for the 120 validation repertoires and the roughly 600 first-cohort repertoires, a later analysis reported. Study-level results: A list of about 160 TCR beta chains associated with cytomegalovirus was given.

Repertoires were generated with immunoSEQ multiplex PCR, while TCRdb's copy carries only in-frame clones and drops some. The sample lists roughly 120,000 clones; about nine tenths were seen once. The study drew the donors from its roughly 110-subject validation cohort, separate from the approximately 700-subject first cohort. To note about this clone: Its target is not known.

This receptor was identified in a young woman in good health and CMV-seronegative. The sequencing input was PBMCs.

As DNA, the CDR3 is TGTGCCTGGAGTCTCGGGTGGAACACCATATATTTT. It yields the protein CAWSLGWNTIYF. The chain recombines TRBV30 with TRBJ1-3; D remains unclear. CDR1 is GTSNPN and CDR2 is SVGIG in the germline V gene (reference sequence). V shed 2 bases and J shed 7 bases, with 9 bases lying between them. The CDR3 spans 12 residues.